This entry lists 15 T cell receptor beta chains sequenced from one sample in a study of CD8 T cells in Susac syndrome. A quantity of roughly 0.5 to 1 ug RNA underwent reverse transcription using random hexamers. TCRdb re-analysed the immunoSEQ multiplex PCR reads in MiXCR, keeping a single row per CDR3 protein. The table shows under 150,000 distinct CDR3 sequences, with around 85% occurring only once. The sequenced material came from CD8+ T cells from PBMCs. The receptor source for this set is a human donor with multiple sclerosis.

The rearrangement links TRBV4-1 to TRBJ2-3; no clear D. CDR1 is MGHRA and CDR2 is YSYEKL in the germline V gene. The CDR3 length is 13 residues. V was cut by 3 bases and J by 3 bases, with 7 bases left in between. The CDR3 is CASSQTRTDTQYF. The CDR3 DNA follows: TGCGCCAGCAGCCAGACGAGGACAGATACGCAGTATTTT.

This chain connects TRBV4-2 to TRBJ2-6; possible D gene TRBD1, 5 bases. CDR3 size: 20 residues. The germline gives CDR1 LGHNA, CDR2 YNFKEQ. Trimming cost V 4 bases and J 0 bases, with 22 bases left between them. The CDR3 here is CASSLTGAAGPPSGANVLTF. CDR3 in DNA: TGTGCCAGCAGCCTCACGGGTGCGGCAGGGCCCCCCTCTGGGGCCAACGTCCTGACTTTC.

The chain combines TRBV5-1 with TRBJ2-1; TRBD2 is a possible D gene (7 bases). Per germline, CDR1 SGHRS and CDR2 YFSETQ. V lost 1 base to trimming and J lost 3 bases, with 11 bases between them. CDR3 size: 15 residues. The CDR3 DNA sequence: TGCGCCAGCAGCTTGACGGGGGGCTTCTACAATGAGCAGTTCTTC. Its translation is CASSLTGGFYNEQFF.

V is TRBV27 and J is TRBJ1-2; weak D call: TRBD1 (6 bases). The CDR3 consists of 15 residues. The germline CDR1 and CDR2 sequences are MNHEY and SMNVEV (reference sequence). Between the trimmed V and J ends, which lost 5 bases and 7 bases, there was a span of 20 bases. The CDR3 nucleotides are TGTGCCAGCAGTCCGGGACGGGGGGCTGCTGTTGGCTACACCTTC. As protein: CASSPGRGAAVGYTF.

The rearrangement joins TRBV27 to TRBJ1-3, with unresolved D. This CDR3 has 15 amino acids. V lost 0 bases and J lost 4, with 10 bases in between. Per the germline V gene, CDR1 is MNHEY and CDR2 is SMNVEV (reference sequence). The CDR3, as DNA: TGTGCCAGCAGTTTATCGTTCGGATCCGGAAACACCATATATTTT. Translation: CASSLSFGSGNTIYF.

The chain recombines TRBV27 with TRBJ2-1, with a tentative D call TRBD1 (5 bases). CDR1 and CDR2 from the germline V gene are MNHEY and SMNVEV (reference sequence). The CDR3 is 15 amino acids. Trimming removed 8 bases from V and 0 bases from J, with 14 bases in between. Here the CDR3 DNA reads TGTGCCAGCGGGGCCCTTACCCACTCCTACAATGAGCAGTTCTTC. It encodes CASGALTHSYNEQFF.

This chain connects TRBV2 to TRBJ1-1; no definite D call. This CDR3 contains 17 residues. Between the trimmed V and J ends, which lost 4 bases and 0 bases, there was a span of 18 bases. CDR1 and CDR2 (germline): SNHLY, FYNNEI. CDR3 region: CASSGSLGVTMNTEAFF. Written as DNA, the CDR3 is TGTGCCAGCAGTGGATCTCTTGGGGTGACCATGAACACTGAAGCTTTCTTT.

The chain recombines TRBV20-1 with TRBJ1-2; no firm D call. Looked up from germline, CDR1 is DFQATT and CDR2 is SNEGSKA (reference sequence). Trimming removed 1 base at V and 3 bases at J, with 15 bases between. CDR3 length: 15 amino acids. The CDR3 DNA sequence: TGCAGTGCTAGAGGAGGCGGACCGGAGTACTATGGCTACACCTTC. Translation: CSARGGGPEYYGYTF.

This CDR3 reads CSVRGDTGELFF. DNA of the CDR3: TGCAGCGTTCGCGGGGACACCGGGGAGCTGTTTTTT. The chain couples TRBV29-1 to TRBJ2-2; D may be TRBD2 (6 bases). Germline assignment: CDR1 SQVTM and CDR2 ANQGSEA. V gave up 5 bases and J gave up 3 bases, with 7 bases separating them. The CDR3 runs 12 residues.

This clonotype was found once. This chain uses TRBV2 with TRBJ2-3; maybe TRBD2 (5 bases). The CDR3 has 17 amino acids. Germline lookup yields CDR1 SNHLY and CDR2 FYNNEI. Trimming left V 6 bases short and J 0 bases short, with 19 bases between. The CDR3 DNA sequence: TGTGCCAGCAGCGACCCGGTGAGGGAGACTAGCACAGATACGCAGTATTTT. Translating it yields CASSDPVRETSTDTQYF.

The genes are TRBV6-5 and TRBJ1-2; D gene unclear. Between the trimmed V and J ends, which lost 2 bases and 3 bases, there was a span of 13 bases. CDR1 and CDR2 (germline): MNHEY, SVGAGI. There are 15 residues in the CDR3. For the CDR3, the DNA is TGTGCCAGCAGTTACCTCGAAGAGGACTACTATGGCTACACCTTC. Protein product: CASSYLEEDYYGYTF.

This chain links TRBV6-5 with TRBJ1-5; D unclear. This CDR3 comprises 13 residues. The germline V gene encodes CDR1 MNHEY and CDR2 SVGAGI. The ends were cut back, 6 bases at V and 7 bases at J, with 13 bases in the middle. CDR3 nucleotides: TGTGCCAGCAGCGACGAGGACGGACAGCCCCAGCATTTT. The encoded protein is CASSDEDGQPQHF.

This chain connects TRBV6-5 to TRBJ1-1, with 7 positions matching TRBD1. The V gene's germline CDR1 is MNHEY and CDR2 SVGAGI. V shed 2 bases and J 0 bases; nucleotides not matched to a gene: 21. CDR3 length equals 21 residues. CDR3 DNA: TGTGCCAGCAGTTACAACAGGAGAACAGGGGCACACCACGACATGAACACTGAAGCTTTCTTT. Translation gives CASSYNRRTGAHHDMNTEAFF.

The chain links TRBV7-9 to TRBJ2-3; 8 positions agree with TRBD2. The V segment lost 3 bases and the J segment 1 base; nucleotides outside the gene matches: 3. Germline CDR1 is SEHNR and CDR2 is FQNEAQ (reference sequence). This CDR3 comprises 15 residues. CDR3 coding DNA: TGTGCCAGCAGCTTCAGCGGGGGACGCACAGATACGCAGTATTTT. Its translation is CASSFSGGRTDTQYF.

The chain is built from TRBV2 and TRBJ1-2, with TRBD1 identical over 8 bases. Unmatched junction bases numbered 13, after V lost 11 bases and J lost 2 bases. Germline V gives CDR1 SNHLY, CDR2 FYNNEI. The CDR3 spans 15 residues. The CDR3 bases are TGTGCCGGGGAGGGACAGGAAGGATCAAACTATGGCTACACCTTC. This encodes CAGEGQEGSNYGYTF.